The source of this TCR beta chain is a study of glioma-infiltrating T cells after dendritic cell vaccination. Study-level information: Glioblastoma patients came from Phase I and II dendritic cell vaccination trials.

TCRB CDR3 was amplified from 2 ug genomic DNA or less. Primers: 60 V beta forward and 13 J beta reverse. The method was immunoSEQ multiplex PCR; TCRdb's version includes in-frame clones alone and lacks a portion of them. Of 80,000 to 95,000 clones in the sample, 85% were seen once. Germline CDR1 is MNHEY and CDR2 is SVGAGI. The CDR3 spans 16 residues. Trimming left V 0 bases short and J 3 bases short, with 15 bases between. Time point noted: after dendritic cell vaccination, including at tumor progression/relapse. Before vaccination, two weeks after the third vaccination, and at progression, PBMC were collected.

The source is a human donor with glioblastoma. The sequencing here drew on blood, taken after dendritic cell vaccination. J is TRBJ2-7 and V is TRBV6-5; TRBD1 is a possible D gene (6 bases). The CDR3 loop reads CASSYSRDTLDYEQYF. DNA of the CDR3: TGTGCCAGCAGTTACTCGAGGGACACCCTCGACTACGAGCAGTACTTC.